The clone carrying this T cell receptor beta chain is labeled as large (0.1 to 1%). Time point: sample taken at primary tumor resection. No cell sorting; template was whole RNA from tumor, lung tissue or PBMC. This specimen belongs to a study of spatial heterogeneity in lung cancer. The CDR3 is 13 amino acids. Germline V lookup: CDR1 LNHNV, CDR2 YYDKDF (reference sequence). The trim removed 3 bases at V and 5 bases at J, leaving 3 bases unmatched. MiXCR was run by TCRdb on the 5' RACE reads, yielding one entry per CDR3 protein. The sample yields approximately 40,000 distinct CDR3 sequences, roughly 15% seen once.

V is TRBV15 and J is TRBJ2-5; 7 nucleotides agree with TRBD2. Sequenced here: PBMCs, sampled at surgery. This sequence originates from a male donor with early-stage non-small cell lung cancer. CDR3 sequence (DNA): TGTGCCACCAGCAGCTTAGCGGGTGAGACCCAGTACTTC. Its protein product is CATSSLAGETQYF.